This TCR beta chain was identified during a study of radiation and T cells in renal cell carcinoma (dated by TCRdb to the early 2020s). In the study overall: In total, approximately 53 samples underwent TCR beta sequencing: some 25 tumors plus 27 peripheral blood samples. The last blood draw occurred 4 weeks after radiation, at the same time as nephrectomy. Across all 50 or so samples, 4,000,000 or so unique CDR3 nucleotide sequences encoding around 2,500,000 unique CDR3 amino acid sequences were identified.

TCR beta libraries were generated from genomic DNA with the immunoSEQ kit, following the manufacturer's recommendations. For library preparation, a first multiplex PCR was performed with proprietary primers, followed by a second PCR in which unique barcodes were added, and bead cleanups were performed after each round. A kit-provided positive control reaction and a negative control reaction were included in every sample batch. The final libraries were assessed on an Agilent 4200 TapeStation D1000 ScreenTape, pooled by volume, and quantified by qPCR. Sequencing was performed on an Illumina NextSeq500 using a MidOutput 150-cycle cartridge, with 156 Read1 cycles, 15 Index1 cycles, and the kit custom primers. The pooled library was loaded at 0.95 to 1 pM, with a roughly 18% PhiX control spiked in. The source study handled its data this way. Vendor-processed data were analyzed in R, with a clonotype defined as all T cells sharing the same CDR3 nucleotide sequence. In the clone abundance analyses, frequencies in each sample were normalized to that sample's 10,000 most abundant clones. Public T cell clones, which averaged fewer than five per sample, were excluded before analysis. Tumor-enriched and baseline blood-enriched clonotypes were defined by at least a 32-fold difference in abundance between compartments. A beta-binomial differential abundance model was used to identify clonotypes that expanded or contracted between blood time points. Tumor-blood repertoire similarity was measured with the Baroni-Urbani and Buser coefficient, and groups were compared using two-tailed Wilcoxon tests in R. The table comes from immuneACCESS by way of TCRdb, which keeps in-frame sequences with V and J called. Part of the clones is missing from these tables; in studies checked, under half for an unresolved V gene and the rest for unknown reasons. The V and J calls and clone size come from that table; D and trimming were worked out from the DNA. The sample data list more than 120,000 clones, and 75% to 90% of these were observed just once. In total, the top ten clones hold around a sixth of the sample.

As concerns this clone: What antigen it recognizes has not been identified. There are no base qualities to consult, and no much larger clone falls within one base.

Findings and caveats that apply to the study as a whole: No pretreatment tumor biopsies were available, so the baseline intratumoral presence of clonotypes could not be determined. Dynamics of the blood repertoire were not tracked past 4 weeks after treatment. Effects of radiation dose or scheduling on the TCR repertoire could not be addressed with the single-armed trial design. In blood, the top tumor clonotypes increased from baseline to 2 weeks after radiation and then shrank by 4 weeks, which suggests a temporary expansion of tumor-resident clones.

The sample's time point label, decoded: blood 4 weeks post-SBRT, at nephrectomy. The treatment or condition label here, explained by the study, means: 15 Gy SBRT to primary tumor, nephrectomy 4 weeks later. Samples came from a clinical trial, in which primary renal cell carcinomas received 15 Gy stereotactic body radiation therapy followed by nephrectomy 4 weeks later. To follow tumor-enriched clonotypes, serial peripheral blood was collected from radiation-treated patients at baseline and at 2 weeks and 4 weeks after SBRT. Every patient had renal cell carcinoma of clear cell pathology. Genomic DNA for TCR sequencing was prepared using the QIAamp DNA Blood Mini Kit (Qiagen). Only samples passing all quality control checks were included in the analyses. V is shortened by 0 bases, J by 4 bases, and the region joining them spans 13 bases. CDR1 and CDR2, looked up from the germline V gene, are SGDLS and YYNGEE. The CDR3 runs 15 amino acids, cysteine and phenylalanine included. Solely the CDR3 DNA is kept, with 45 bases framed from the first base.

Sequencing used blood, obtained from a patient whose treatment included radiotherapy and nephrectomy. The clonotype comes from a woman between 50 and 59 years old with renal cell carcinoma. Recombination linked TRBV9 to TRBJ1-2; possibly the D gene is TRBD1, per 5 matching bases. The base sequence is TGTGCCAGCAGCGTAGGGAACAGGCCCAGCTATGGCTACACCTTC. This translates into CASSVGNRPSYGYTF. The full variable domain, completed from the reference TRBV9 and TRBJ1-2 proteins outside the CDR3, reads DSGVTQTPKHLITATGQRVTLRCSPRSGDLSVYWYQQSLDQGLQFLIQYYNGEERAKGNILERFSAQQFPDLHSELNLSSLELGDSALYFCASSVGNRPSYGYTFGSGTRLTVV.